This entry is about one T cell receptor (beta chain). Its cognate antigen is unknown. The sample is drawn from a study of Ad26.COV2.S vaccination and SARS-CoV-2 variants. Study summary: Enrollment placed the donor in the COV1001 Ad26.COV2.S trial arm. Dosing was one shot or two shots 56 days apart.

As for treatment: approximately 18 received Ad26.COV2.S at low or high dose, single or two shots; several received placebo; per-sample allocation not given. Sampling took place 63 days after the first vaccine or placebo injection. Donation came from an adult in Boston who was aged 18-55 years. The CDR3 has 15 residues. Trimming stripped 2 bases from V and 0 bases from J, with 8 bases between. Germline V gene data show CDR1 as SGHAT and CDR2 as FQNNGV. Clones were read by immunoSEQ multiplex PCR, and TCRdb kept only the in-frame ones, dropping some. Of 300,000 to 500,000 clones in the sample, less than 90% were seen once. Whole-study results and caveats: Vaccine recipients posted higher spike-specific TCR breadth than their placebo counterparts.

The source material was peripheral blood, sampled in a trial of Ad26.COV2.S vaccine versus placebo. The chain is built from TRBV11-2 and TRBJ1-3; no clear D. The receptor's source is a person between 18 and 59 years old who received the Ad26.COV2.S COVID-19 vaccine or a placebo. This chain's CDR3 is CASSLSGSSGNTIYF. The CDR3 DNA follows: TGTGCCAGCAGCTTATCCGGGAGCTCTGGAAACACCATATATTTT.